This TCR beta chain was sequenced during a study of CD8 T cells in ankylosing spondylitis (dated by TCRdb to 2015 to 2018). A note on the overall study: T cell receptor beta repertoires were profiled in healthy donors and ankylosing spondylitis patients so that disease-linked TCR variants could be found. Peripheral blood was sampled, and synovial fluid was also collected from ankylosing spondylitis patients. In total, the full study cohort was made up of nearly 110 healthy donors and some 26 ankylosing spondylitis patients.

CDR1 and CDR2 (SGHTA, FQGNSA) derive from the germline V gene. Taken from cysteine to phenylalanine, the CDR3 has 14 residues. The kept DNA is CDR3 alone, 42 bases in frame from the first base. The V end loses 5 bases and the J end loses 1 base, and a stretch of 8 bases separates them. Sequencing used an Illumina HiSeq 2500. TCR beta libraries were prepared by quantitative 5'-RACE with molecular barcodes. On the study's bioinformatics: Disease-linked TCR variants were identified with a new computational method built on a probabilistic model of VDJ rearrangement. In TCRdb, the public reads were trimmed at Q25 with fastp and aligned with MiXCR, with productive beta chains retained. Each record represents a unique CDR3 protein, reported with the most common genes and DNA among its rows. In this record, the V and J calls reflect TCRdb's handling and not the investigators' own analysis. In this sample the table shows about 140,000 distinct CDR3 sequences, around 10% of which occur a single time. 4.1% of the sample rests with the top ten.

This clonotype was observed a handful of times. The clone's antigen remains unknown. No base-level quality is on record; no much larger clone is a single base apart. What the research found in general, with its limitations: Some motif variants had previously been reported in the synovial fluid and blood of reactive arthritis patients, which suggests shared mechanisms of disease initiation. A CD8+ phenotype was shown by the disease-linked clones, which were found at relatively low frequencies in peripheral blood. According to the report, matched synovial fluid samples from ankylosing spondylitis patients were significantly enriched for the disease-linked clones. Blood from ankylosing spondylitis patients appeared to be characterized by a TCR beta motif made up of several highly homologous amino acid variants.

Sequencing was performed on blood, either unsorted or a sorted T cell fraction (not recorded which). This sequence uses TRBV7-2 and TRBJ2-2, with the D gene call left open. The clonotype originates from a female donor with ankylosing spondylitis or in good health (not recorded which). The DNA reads TGTGCCAGCAGCCGCAATTGGAACACCGGGGAGCTGTTTTTT. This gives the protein CASSRNWNTGELFF.